A single sample is the source of the 21 T cell receptor beta chains below, sequenced in a study of cytomegalovirus exposure and HLA in healthy donors (dated by TCRdb to the late 2010s). The library came from the immunoSEQ multiplex PCR assay. The multiplex PCR relied on a mix of 60 forward primers for TCR Vbeta segments and 13 reverse primers for TCR Jbeta segments. TCRdb took this table from immuneACCESS and kept in-frame rearrangements with V and J called. Such tables lack part of the clones; where checked against another copy, unresolved V genes explain under half of the gap, and the rest is unexplained. Present in this sample are around 19,000 clones, 70% to 85% of which were seen just once. The ten largest clones add up to about a fifth of the sample. Input material: PBMCs. Source of these receptors: a human donor in good health.

V usage is TRBV5-5 and J usage is TRBJ2-3; TRBD1 matches at 9 bases. Germline trimming cut 0 bases from V and 1 base from J; bases unmatched to any gene: 0. The CDR3 covers 15 residues. Germline loops: CDR1 SGHKS, CDR2 YYEKEE (reference sequence). In DNA, the CDR3 is TGTGCCAGCAGCTTGGGGACAGGGGGCACAGATACGCAGTATTTT. Translation gives CASSLGTGGTDTQYF.

The V call is TRBV19, the J call TRBJ1-6, with 12 bases lining up with TRBD1. The CDR3 extends over 19 amino acids. Germline CDR1 reads LNHDA; CDR2 reads SQIVND (reference sequence). Unmatched junction bases numbered 17, after V lost 4 bases and J lost 10 bases. CDR3 loop: CASSTMGARDRGRGSPLHF. The CDR3 DNA reads as TGTGCCAGTAGTACCATGGGCGCCCGGGACAGGGGGCGCGGGTCACCCCTCCACTTT.

The gene calls are TRBV30 and TRBJ2-5, with D uncertain. The germline V and J ends were trimmed by 8 bases and 4 bases, with 11 bases remaining between them. Germline V lookup: CDR1 GTSNPN, CDR2 SVGIG (reference sequence). This CDR3 is 11 amino acids long. The CDR3 coding sequence is TGTGCCGGTCGCGGTTTAGAGACCCAGTACTTC. Encoded protein: CAGRGLETQYF.

This clone was seen a few times. J is TRBJ1-5 and V is TRBV10-2; D ambiguous. Germline CDR1 reads WSHSY; CDR2 reads SAAADI. CDR3 size: 13 residues. Trimming took 5 bases from V and 5 from J, leaving 10 bases between them. CDR3 nucleotides: TGCGCCAGCAGTCCGAATACAGATCAGCCCCAGCATTTT. This codes for CASSPNTDQPQHF.

This clone showed up just once. The chain links TRBV18 to TRBJ2-5; TRBD2 matches 10 bases. J was trimmed by 5 bases and V by 1 base; bases with no gene match: 10. Germline V gene data show CDR1 as KGHSH and CDR2 as LQKENI. This CDR3 has 17 amino acids. The CDR3 loop is CASSPRNLAGDGETQYF. The DNA for the CDR3 is TGTGCCAGCTCACCACGAAATCTAGCGGGAGATGGGGAGACCCAGTACTTC.

This clone was picked up one time. J is TRBJ1-5 and V is TRBV6-5, with unresolved D. The ends were cut back, 6 bases at V and 3 bases at J, with 15 bases in the middle. The length of the CDR3 is 15 residues. Germline V CDR1 and CDR2: MNHEY, SVGAGI. This chain's CDR3 is CASSPTAAFNQPQHF. In nucleotides, the CDR3 is TGTGCCAGCAGCCCTACCGCCGCCTTCAATCAGCCCCAGCATTTT.

The chain uses TRBV7-9 and TRBJ2-7, with D possibly matching TRBD2 (6 bases). The CDR3 runs 14 residues. The germline V gene encodes CDR1 SEHNR and CDR2 FQNEAQ (reference sequence). Deletions cut 8 bases from V and 0 bases from J, with 14 bases between. The CDR3 region is CASSRDSDSYEQYF. The CDR3 bases are TGTGCCAGCTCAAGGGACTCCGACTCCTACGAGCAGTACTTC.

This chain connects TRBV11-2 to TRBJ2-1; a possible D gene is TRBD1 (6 bases). This CDR3 has 14 residues. V lost 5 bases, J lost 10 bases, and 18 bases lay in between. Germline CDR1 SGHAT, CDR2 FQNNGV. The CDR3 DNA reads TGTGCCAGCAGCCCCCAGCCGGGGACAAACGAGCAGTTCTTC. Translated: CASSPQPGTNEQFF.

The chain has TRBV7-2 and TRBJ1-1; TRBD1 aligns across 8 bases. Losses at the gene ends were 2 bases for V and 4 bases for J; bases not matched to a gene: 3. The germline V gene has CDR1 SGHTA and CDR2 FQGNSA. The CDR3 length is 14 residues. The chain's CDR3 is CASSLTGGITEAFF. In DNA form, the CDR3 reads TGTGCCAGCAGCTTAACAGGGGGGATCACTGAAGCTTTCTTT. Based on the CDR3 plus reference TRBV7-2 and TRBJ1-1, the full variable domain is GAGVSQSPSNKVTEKGKDVELRCDPISGHTALYWYRQSLGQGLEFLIYFQGNSAPDKSGLPSDRFSAERTGGSVSTLTIQRTQQEDSAVYLCASSLTGGITEAFFGQGTRLTVV.

The CDR3 coding sequence is TGTGCCAGCAGCTTTCGTAGCGGTCTAGATACGCAGTATTTT. Translation: CASSFRSGLDTQYF. The gene calls are TRBV7-6 and TRBJ2-3; D perhaps matches TRBD2 (6 bases). Germline values: CDR1 SGHVS, CDR2 FNYEAQ. V dropped 3 bases and J dropped 5 bases, with 12 bases sitting between them. CDR3 length: 14 amino acids. The variable domain in full, with the rest retrieved from reference TRBV7-6 and TRBJ2-3, is GAGVSQSPRYKVTKRGQDVALRCDPISGHVSLYWYRQALGQGPEFLTYFNYEAQQDKSGLPNDRFSAERPEGSISTLTIQRTEQRDSAMYRCASSFRSGLDTQYFGPGTRLTVL.

This chain uses TRBV5-1 with TRBJ2-7; 7 bases match TRBD2. The length of the CDR3 is 15 residues. J gave up 1 base and V 6 bases, and 10 bases lay outside the gene matches. The germline gives CDR1 SGHRS, CDR2 YFSETQ. The CDR3 spells CASNPSGEVSYEQYF. The CDR3, as DNA: TGCGCCAGCAACCCCAGCGGGGAGGTATCCTACGAGCAGTACTTC. Combining the CDR3 with reference TRBV5-1 and TRBJ2-7 gives the whole variable domain KAGVTQTPRYLIKTRGQQVTLSCSPISGHRSVSWYQQTPGQGLQFLFEYFSETQRNKGNFPGRFSGRQFSNSRSEMNVSTLELGDSALYLCASNPSGEVSYEQYFGPGTRLTVT.

The chain employs TRBV6-5 and TRBJ1-1; D is unclear. V shed 3 bases and J shed 1 base, with 9 bases lying between them. CDR1 MNHEY and CDR2 SVGAGI come from the germline V gene. The CDR3 length is 14 residues. The CDR3 DNA is TGTGCCAGCAGTTATTCCGAGGGGAACACTGAAGCTTTCTTT. Its translation: CASSYSEGNTEAFF.

The chain joins TRBV4-3 to TRBJ1-6; TRBD1 matches 9 bases. Trimming at V came to 3 bases and at J to 7 bases, leaving 4 bases not matched to a gene. The CDR3 runs to 15 residues. CDR1 is LGHNA, CDR2 YSLEER, per germline. The CDR3 DNA is TGCGCCAGCAGCCAGCGGACAGGGGTAAATTCACCCCTCCACTTT. It encodes CASSQRTGVNSPLHF.

V usage is TRBV7-9 and J usage is TRBJ2-3; perhaps TRBD1 as D (7 bases). Germline CDR1 reads SEHNR; CDR2 reads FQNEAQ (reference sequence). The CDR3 has 15 residues. Trimming removed 3 bases at V and 8 bases at J, with 18 bases between. CDR3 loop: CASSLVRGDPATQYF. In DNA form, the CDR3 reads TGTGCCAGCAGCTTGGTCAGGGGGGACCCGGCTACGCAGTATTTT.

This chain joins TRBV11-2 and TRBJ1-1, with a weak D call TRBD1 (6 bases). Germline CDR1 SGHAT, CDR2 FQNNGV. This CDR3 comprises 14 residues. V gave up 5 bases and J gave up 4 bases, with 14 bases separating them. CDR3 residues: CASSAQGGRTEAFF. In DNA form, the CDR3 reads TGTGCCAGCAGCGCACAGGGAGGGCGCACTGAAGCTTTCTTT.

The chain links TRBV29-1 to TRBJ1-1, with D maybe TRBD1 (6 bases). Trimming pared 8 bases from V and 0 bases from J, leaving 13 bases between. The CDR3 sequence is 13 residues long. CDR1 and CDR2 (germline): SQVTM, ANQGSEA. CDR3 sequence: CSFSTGVNTEAFF. For the CDR3, the DNA is TGCAGCTTCTCGACAGGAGTGAACACTGAAGCTTTCTTT.

The V and J genes are TRBV27 and TRBJ2-2; tentatively, D is TRBD2 (8 bases). The CDR3 extends over 16 amino acids. The V gene's germline CDR1 is MNHEY and CDR2 SMNVEV (reference sequence). V was shortened by 2 bases and J by 5 bases, with 15 bases between the two germline ends. CDR3 DNA: TGTGCCAGCAGTTTAACGGGAGGGGGCGGGACCGGGGAGCTGTTTTTT. Protein: CASSLTGGGGTGELFF.

The CDR3 protein is CASGLVGGLDNEQFF. The CDR3 nucleotides are TGTGCTAGTGGTTTGGTGGGGGGATTGGACAATGAGCAGTTCTTC. V gene TRBV12-5 combines with J gene TRBJ2-1; tentative D call: TRBD2 (6 bases). This CDR3 comprises 15 residues. Germline-derived CDR1 and CDR2 are LGHNT and FRNRAP. V dropped 0 bases and J dropped 5 bases, with 11 bases sitting between them.

Worth noting for this clone: The junction differs from germline at one of its ends, possibly a read error. This sequence joins TRBV10-3 and TRBJ1-1; D possibly corresponds to TRBD1 (6 bases). CDR1 ENHRY and CDR2 SYGVKD come from the germline V gene. This CDR3 spans 12 amino acids. The CDR3 reads CASSYLGGGTFF. CDR3 sequence (DNA): TGTGCCAGCAGTTACCTGGGAGGGGGAACTTTCTTT.

The genes are TRBV7-9 and TRBJ2-4, with TRBD1 identical over 8 bases. CDR3 length: 14 amino acids. V shed 6 bases, J shed 6 bases, and the junction held 7 bases outside the gene matches. CDR1 is SEHNR, CDR2 FQNEAQ, per germline (reference sequence). The CDR3 nucleotides are TGTGCCAGCAGTTACAACGGACAGGGAAACATTCAGTACTTC. It specifies CASSYNGQGNIQYF.

V gene TRBV4-1 combines with J gene TRBJ1-2, with D uncertain. In germline, CDR1 is MGHRA, CDR2 YSYEKL. Trimming took off 0 bases at V and 8 bases at J, with 16 bases between the two ends. This CDR3 has 15 residues. The CDR3 nucleotides are TGCGCCAGCAGCCAAGATGCACCCGGGGAGAACGGCTACACCTTC. Translated, it gives CASSQDAPGENGYTF.